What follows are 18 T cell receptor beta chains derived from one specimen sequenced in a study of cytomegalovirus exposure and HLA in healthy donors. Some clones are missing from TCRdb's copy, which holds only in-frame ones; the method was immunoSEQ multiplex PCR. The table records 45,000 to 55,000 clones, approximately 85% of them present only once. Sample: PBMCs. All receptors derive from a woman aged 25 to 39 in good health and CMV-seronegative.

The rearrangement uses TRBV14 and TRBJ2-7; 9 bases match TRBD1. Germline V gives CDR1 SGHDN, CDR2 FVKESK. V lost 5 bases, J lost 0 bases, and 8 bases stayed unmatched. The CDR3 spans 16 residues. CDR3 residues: CASSRSLGQGSYEQYF. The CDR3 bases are TGTGCCAGCAGCAGGTCGTTGGGACAGGGCTCCTACGAGCAGTACTTC.

The CDR3 DNA is TGTGCCAGCAGTCAAGGAGCCTGGAGCAATCAGCCCCAGCATTTT. Its translation is CASSQGAWSNQPQHF. The chain employs TRBV25-1 and TRBJ1-5; D remains ambiguous. The germline gives CDR1 MGHDK, CDR2 SYGVNS. This CDR3 is 15 amino acids long. Trimming removed 5 bases at V and 1 base at J, with 12 bases between.

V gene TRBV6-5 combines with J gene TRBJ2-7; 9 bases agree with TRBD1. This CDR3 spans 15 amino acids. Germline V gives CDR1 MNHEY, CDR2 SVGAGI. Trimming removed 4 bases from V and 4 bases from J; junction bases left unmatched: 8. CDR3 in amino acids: CASSWTGARIYEQYF. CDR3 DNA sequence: TGTGCCAGCAGTTGGACAGGGGCGCGAATATACGAGCAGTACTTC.

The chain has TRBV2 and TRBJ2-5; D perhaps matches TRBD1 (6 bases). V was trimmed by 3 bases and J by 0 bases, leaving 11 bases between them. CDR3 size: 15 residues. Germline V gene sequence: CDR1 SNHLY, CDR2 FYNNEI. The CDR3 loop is CASSEFQGYQETQYF. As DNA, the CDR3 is TGTGCCAGCAGTGAGTTTCAGGGGTACCAAGAGACCCAGTACTTC.

The CDR3 DNA sequence: TGTGCCAGCAGTGAAGATTCGGTGGGGCCGGGTGAGCAGTACTTC. Translated: CASSEDSVGPGEQYF. The chain joins TRBV2 to TRBJ2-7; possible D gene TRBD1, 5 bases. The V and J ends lost 1 base and 7 bases respectively, with 17 bases between them. CDR3 length: 15 amino acids. From germline, CDR1 is SNHLY and CDR2 FYNNEI.

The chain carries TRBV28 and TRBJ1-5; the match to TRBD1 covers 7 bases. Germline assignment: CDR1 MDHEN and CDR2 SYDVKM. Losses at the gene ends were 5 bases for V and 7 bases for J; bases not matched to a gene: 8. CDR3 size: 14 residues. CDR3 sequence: CASSLTGFSQPQHF. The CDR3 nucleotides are TGTGCCAGCAGTCTGACAGGGTTCAGCCAGCCCCAGCATTTT.

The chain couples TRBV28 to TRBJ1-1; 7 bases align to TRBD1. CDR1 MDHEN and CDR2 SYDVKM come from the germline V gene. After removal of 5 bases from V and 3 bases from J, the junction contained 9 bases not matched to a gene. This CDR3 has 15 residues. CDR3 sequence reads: CASSILRGADTEAFF. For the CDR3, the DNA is TGTGCCAGCAGTATCCTCAGGGGGGCGGACACTGAAGCTTTCTTT.

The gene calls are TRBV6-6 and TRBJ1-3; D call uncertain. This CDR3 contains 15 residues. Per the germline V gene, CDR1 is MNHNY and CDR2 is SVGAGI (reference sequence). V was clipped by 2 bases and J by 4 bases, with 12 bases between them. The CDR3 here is CASSYTRHPGNTIYF. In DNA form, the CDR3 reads TGTGCCAGCAGTTACACACGACACCCGGGAAACACCATATATTTT.

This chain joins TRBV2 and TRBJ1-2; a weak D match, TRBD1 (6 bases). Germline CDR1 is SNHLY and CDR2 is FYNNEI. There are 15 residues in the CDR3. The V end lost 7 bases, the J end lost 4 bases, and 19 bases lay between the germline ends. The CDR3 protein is CASTIQGAVAYGYTF. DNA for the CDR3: TGTGCCAGCACAATACAGGGCGCTGTAGCCTATGGCTACACCTTC.

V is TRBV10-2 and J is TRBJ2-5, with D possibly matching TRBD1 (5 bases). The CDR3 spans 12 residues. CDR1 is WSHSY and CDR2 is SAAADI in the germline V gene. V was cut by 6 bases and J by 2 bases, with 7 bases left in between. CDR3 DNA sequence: TGCGCCAGCAGCAGGGAACAAGAGACCCAGTACTTC. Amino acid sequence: CASSREQETQYF.

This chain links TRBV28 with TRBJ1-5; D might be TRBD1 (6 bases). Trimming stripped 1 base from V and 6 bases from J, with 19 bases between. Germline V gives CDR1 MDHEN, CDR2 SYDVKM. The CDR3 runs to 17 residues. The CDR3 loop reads CASSLSRGWGGGQPQHF. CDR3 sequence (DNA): TGTGCCAGCAGTTTATCCCGGGGATGGGGGGGCGGTCAGCCCCAGCATTTT.

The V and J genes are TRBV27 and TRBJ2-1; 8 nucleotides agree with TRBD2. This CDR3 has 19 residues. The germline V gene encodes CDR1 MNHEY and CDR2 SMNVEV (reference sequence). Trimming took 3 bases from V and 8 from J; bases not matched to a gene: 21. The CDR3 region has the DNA TGTGCCAGCAGTTTTCGTCCGACCGGGACTAGGTCTTTTATAGATGAGCAGTTCTTC. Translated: CASSFRPTGTRSFIDEQFF.

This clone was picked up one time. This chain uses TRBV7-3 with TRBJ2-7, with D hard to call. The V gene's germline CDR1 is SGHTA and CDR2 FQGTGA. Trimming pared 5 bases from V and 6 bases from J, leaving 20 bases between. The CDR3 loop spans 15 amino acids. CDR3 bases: TGTGCCAGCAGCCCGTACGACACCCCCGAAGGCGAGCAGTACTTC. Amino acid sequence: CASSPYDTPEGEQYF.

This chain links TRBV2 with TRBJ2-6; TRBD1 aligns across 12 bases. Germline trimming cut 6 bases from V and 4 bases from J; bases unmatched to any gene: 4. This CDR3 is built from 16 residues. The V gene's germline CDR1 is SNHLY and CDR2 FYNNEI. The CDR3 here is CASRGDRGPGANVLTF. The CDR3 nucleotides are TGTGCCAGCAGGGGGGACAGGGGGCCGGGGGCCAACGTCCTGACTTTC.

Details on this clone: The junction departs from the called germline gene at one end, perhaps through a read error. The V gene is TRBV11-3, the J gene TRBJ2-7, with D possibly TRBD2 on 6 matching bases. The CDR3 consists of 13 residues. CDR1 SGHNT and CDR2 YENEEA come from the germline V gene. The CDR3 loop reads CASSLSGSYEQYF. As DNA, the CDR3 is TGCGCCAGCAGCTTATCCGGGAGCTACGAGCAGTACTTC.

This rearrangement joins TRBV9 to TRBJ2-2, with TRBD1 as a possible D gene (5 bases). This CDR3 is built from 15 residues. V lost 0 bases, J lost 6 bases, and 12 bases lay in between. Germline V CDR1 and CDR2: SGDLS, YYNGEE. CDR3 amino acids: CASSVASQGPGELFF. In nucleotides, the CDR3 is TGTGCCAGCAGCGTAGCGTCCCAGGGCCCCGGGGAGCTGTTTTTT.

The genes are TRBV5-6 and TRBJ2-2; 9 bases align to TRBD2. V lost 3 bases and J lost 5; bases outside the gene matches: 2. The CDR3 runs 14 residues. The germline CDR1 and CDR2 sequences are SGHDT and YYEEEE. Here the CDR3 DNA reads TGTGCCAGCAGCTGGGGACTAGCAACCGGGGAGCTGTTTTTT. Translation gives CASSWGLATGELFF. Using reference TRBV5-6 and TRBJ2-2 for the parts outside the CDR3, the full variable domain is DAGVTQSPTHLIKTRGQQVTLRCSPKSGHDTVSWYQQALGQGPQFIFQYYEEEERQRGNFPDRFSGHQFPNYSSELNVNALLLGDSALYLCASSWGLATGELFFGEGSRLTVL.

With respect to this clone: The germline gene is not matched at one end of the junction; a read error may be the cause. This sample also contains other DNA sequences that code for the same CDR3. This CDR3 is CASSLGLAGAQETQYF. CDR3 nucleotide sequence: TGCGCCAGCAGCTTAGGACTAGCGGGAGCCCAAGAGACCCAGTACTTC. V and J are TRBV11-3 and TRBJ2-5, with TRBD2 identical over 13 bases. The CDR3 extends over 16 amino acids. CDR1 is SGHNT, CDR2 YENEEA, per germline.